This entry concerns a single TCR beta chain. What it binds is unknown. Reverse transcription used roughly 0.45 to 1 ug RNA and random hexamers. TCRdb reprocessed the immunoSEQ multiplex PCR reads with MiXCR, giving one entry per CDR3 protein. Of about 75,000 distinct CDR3 sequences in the sample, roughly 94% were seen once. These data are taken from a study of CD8 T cells in Susac syndrome. Broader study findings: TEMRA cells and active patients showed peak Susac CD8+ clonal expansion. The study acknowledged a relatively small number of individuals in its TCR sequencing and HLA analysis. The number of Susac-specific public clones found was approximately 15 in total CD8+ repertoires and a few in CD8+ TEMRA repertoires.

Per the germline V gene, CDR1 is KGHSY and CDR2 is FQNENV. The length of the CDR3 is 13 residues. The V end was cut by 0 bases, the J end by 4 bases, with 6 bases between. The sequencing sample was made of CD8+ T cells from PBMCs. The chain combines TRBV16 with TRBJ1-1; D is ambiguous. The sequence derives from a human donor with Susac syndrome. The CDR3 DNA sequence: TGTGCCAGCAGCCAATCACCGGGCACTGAAGCTTTCTTT. Protein product: CASSQSPGTEAFF.